These 2 T cell receptor beta chains were sequenced from one sample in a study of CD8 T cells in Susac syndrome. Random hexamers primed reverse transcription of 0.5 to 1 ug RNA. MiXCR, applied by TCRdb to the immunoSEQ multiplex PCR reads, yields one record per CDR3 protein. The sample includes 120,000 or so distinct CDR3 sequences, nearly 96% of them seen just once. The sequencing input was CD4+ T cells from PBMCs. The receptors come from a human donor with Susac syndrome.

This clonotype was seen just once. V is TRBV27 and J is TRBJ2-6; TRBD1 or TRBD2 may be the D gene (6 bases each). CDR3 length: 17 residues. V shed 5 bases and J shed 1 base, with 15 bases lying between them. Germline CDR1 MNHEY, CDR2 SMNVEV (reference sequence). The CDR3 sequence is CASSPPTGGSGANVLTF. The CDR3 bases are TGTGCCAGCAGTCCCCCGACAGGAGGGTCTGGGGCCAACGTCCTGACTTTC.

The rearrangement uses TRBV28 and TRBJ2-2; D ambiguous. The V gene's germline CDR1 is MDHEN and CDR2 SYDVKM. This CDR3 has 11 amino acids. Trimming pared 2 bases from V and 7 bases from J, leaving 2 bases between. The CDR3 bases are TGTGCCAGCAGTTTAGTCGGGGAGCTGTTTTTT. It specifies CASSLVGELFF.